This entry is about one TCR beta chain. This sample was taken from a study of OX40 agonist ivuxolimab in advanced cancers. The repertoire was sequenced with immunoSEQ multiplex PCR; TCRdb's copy has only in-frame clones and lacks some. The sample has 55,000 to 65,000 clones; around 92% are singletons. A history of autoimmune disease or systemic immunosuppression excluded patients. This CDR3 is built from 15 residues. V shed 4 bases and J shed 7 bases, with 20 bases lying between them. The germline V gene has CDR1 LGHNA and CDR2 YSLEER. This specimen consisted of CD4+ or CD8+ T cells sorted from blood, obtained in a trial of the OX40 agonist ivuxolimab. The receptor was derived from an adult with an advanced solid tumor such as melanoma, head and neck, liver or kidney cancer. V is TRBV4-3 and J is TRBJ2-7, with D possibly matching TRBD2 (6 bases). The CDR3 DNA reads as TGCGCCAGCAGCCCCGGGGGTAGCGGTGGAGGGGAGCAGTACTTC. Translation: CASSPGGSGGGEQYF.